These 28 T cell receptor beta chains originate from one sample sequenced in a study of blood T cell repertoires in COVID-19. Data came from immunoSEQ multiplex PCR; TCRdb stores just in-frame clones and leaves some out. The repertoire includes 250,000 to 350,000 clones, about nine tenths of them detected once, and about 3% sits in the top ten. Specimen: peripheral blood. The receptors originated from a woman between 25 and 40 years old with active or convalescent COVID-19.

CDR3 in amino acids: CASSQEKGARGYTF. CDR3 nucleotide sequence: TGCGCCAGCAGCCAAGAAAAGGGGGCTCGGGGCTACACCTTC. V is TRBV4-1 and J is TRBJ1-2; TRBD1 matches at 7 bases. This CDR3 is built from 14 residues. Trimming removed 0 bases from V and 8 bases from J; junction bases left unmatched: 6. The germline CDR1 and CDR2 sequences are MGHRA and YSYEKL.

CDR3 protein: CASSGMTGVDYGYTF. DNA of the CDR3: TGTGCCAGCAGCGGGATGACAGGGGTGGACTATGGCTACACCTTC. The V and J genes are TRBV2 and TRBJ1-2; 8 bases line up with TRBD1. Trimming took 6 bases from V and 3 from J; bases not matched to a gene: 9. Germline assignment: CDR1 SNHLY and CDR2 FYNNEI. The CDR3 spans 15 residues. The entire variable domain, with the rest obtained from reference TRBV2 and TRBJ1-2, is as follows: EPEVTQTPSHQVTQMGQEVILRCVPISNHLYFYWYRQILGQKVEFLVSFYNNEISEKSEIFDDQFSVERPDGSNFTLKIRSTKLEDSAMYFCASSGMTGVDYGYTFGSGTRLTVV.

This clone was found once. The genes are TRBV4-3 and TRBJ1-3; 7 bases fit TRBD1. The V gene's germline CDR1 is LGHNA and CDR2 YSLEER. The CDR3 is 18 residues long. V lost 1 base, J lost 4 bases, and 13 bases stayed unmatched. CDR3 sequence (DNA): TGCGCCAGCAGCCAAGGATCCTCCTTGGAGGGGGCCGGAAACACCATATATTTT. It translates to CASSQGSSLEGAGNTIYF.

The chain is built from TRBV7-8 and TRBJ1-2; 7 bases agree with TRBD1. With V trimmed by 5 bases and J by 4 bases, 7 bases remained unmatched. The CDR3 is made up of 14 amino acids. Per germline, CDR1 SGHVS and CDR2 FQNEAQ. CDR3: CASSEGASIYGYTF. The CDR3 DNA reads as TGTGCCAGCAGCGAGGGGGCGTCTATCTATGGCTACACCTTC.

The V and J genes are TRBV21-1 and TRBJ2-7; TRBD2 reflects the table's D call only, with no check against the DNA. TRBV21-1 is reported as a pseudogene. The CDR3 is made up of 13 amino acids. CDR3 sequence (DNA): TGTGCCAGCAGCAAAACTGAACGGTACGAGCAGTACTTC. Its translation: CASSKTERYEQYF.

The genes are TRBV6-6 and TRBJ1-1, with TRBD1 identical over 8 bases. J was trimmed by 3 bases and V by 8 bases; bases with no gene match: 5. The CDR3 is 13 residues long. Germline CDR1 reads MNHNY; CDR2 reads SVGAGI (reference sequence). The CDR3 DNA reads as TGTGCCAGCCTCACAGGGGGTGACACTGAAGCTTTCTTT. Protein sequence: CASLTGGDTEAFF.

The chain has TRBV28 and TRBJ1-5, with 10 bases aligning to TRBD1. The V gene end was trimmed by 8 bases and the J gene end by 4 bases; junction bases not matched to a gene: 8. The CDR3 runs 15 residues. The germline gives CDR1 MDHEN, CDR2 SYDVKM. CDR3 amino acids: CASQNDRGQNQPQHF. In nucleotides, the CDR3 is TGTGCCAGCCAGAATGACAGGGGGCAAAATCAGCCCCAGCATTTT.

This rearrangement joins TRBV5-1 to TRBJ1-4; TRBD1 might be the D (5 bases). Looked up from germline, CDR1 is SGHRS and CDR2 is YFSETQ. The CDR3 has 16 residues. Trimming removed 4 bases at V and 7 bases at J, with 20 bases between. The CDR3: CASSPAGGAVGEKLFF. Here the CDR3 DNA reads TGCGCCAGCAGCCCTGCCGGAGGGGCGGTTGGTGAAAAACTGTTTTTT.

V usage is TRBV7-9 and J usage is TRBJ1-3, with D unclear. The CDR3 consists of 13 residues. Trimming took 5 bases from V and 11 from J, leaving 16 bases between them. Per germline, CDR1 SEHNR and CDR2 FQNEAQ (reference sequence). The CDR3 sequence: CASSPEHHQAIYF. The CDR3 bases are TGTGCCAGCAGCCCCGAACACCACCAGGCCATATATTTT.

This clone was seen once. The chain recombines TRBV6-5 with TRBJ1-2; 8 nucleotides agree with TRBD1. After removal of 6 bases from V and 8 bases from J, the junction contained 5 bases not matched to a gene. Germline V gene lookup returns CDR1 MNHEY and CDR2 SVGAGI. This CDR3 has 12 residues. The CDR3: CASSQGAGGYTF. The CDR3 coding sequence is TGTGCCAGCAGCCAGGGGGCCGGGGGCTACACCTTC.

This chain connects TRBV10-3 to TRBJ2-1, with TRBD2 matching 13 bases. The V segment lost 10 bases and the J segment 7 bases; nucleotides outside the gene matches: 13. The germline gives CDR1 ENHRY, CDR2 SYGVKD. This CDR3 region has 16 residues. CDR3 amino acids: CATTGSTSGGANEQFF. DNA for the CDR3: TGTGCCACCACCGGCTCTACTAGCGGGGGGGCAAATGAGCAGTTCTTC.

The rearrangement links TRBV5-4 to TRBJ2-5; 7 bases fit TRBD1. The ends lost 7 bases at V and 5 bases at J; junction bases unmatched: 11. Germline CDR1 is SGHNT and CDR2 is YYREEE (reference sequence). The CDR3 sequence is 14 residues long. The CDR3 here is CASLLDRTGETQYF. The CDR3 DNA sequence: TGTGCCAGCTTATTGGACAGGACGGGGGAGACCCAGTACTTC.

The chain uses TRBV24-1 and TRBJ2-3; D gene unclear. V was pared by 4 bases and J by 5 bases, with 9 bases between. CDR3 length: 13 amino acids. The V gene's germline CDR1 is KGHDR and CDR2 SFDVKD. Here the CDR3 DNA reads TGTGCCACCAGTGACCCCACTCAAGATACGCAGTATTTT. It translates to CATSDPTQDTQYF.

The rearrangement links TRBV7-3 to TRBJ2-2; 10 bases are a match to TRBD2. J gave up 7 bases and V 5 bases, and 4 bases lay outside the gene matches. The CDR3 has 14 amino acids. CDR1 SGHTA and CDR2 FQGTGA come from the germline V gene. In DNA, the CDR3 is TGTGCCAGCAGCCCTAGCGGGGGACACGGGGAGCTGTTTTTT. This translates into CASSPSGGHGELFF.

The chain employs TRBV27 and TRBJ1-6; 10 positions match TRBD1. CDR1 and CDR2 (germline): MNHEY, SMNVEV (reference sequence). This CDR3 is built from 15 residues. The V gene end was trimmed by 4 bases and the J gene end by 9 bases; junction bases not matched to a gene: 6. The CDR3 nucleotides read TGTGCCAGCAGTTCTGGGGACAGGGGAGGTTCACCCCTCCACTTT. This sequence encodes CASSSGDRGGSPLHF.

The CDR3 nucleotides are TGTGCCTGGAGCCGCGCCTCGACCGGAGTCGGTGGCTACACCTTC. It is translated as CAWSRASTGVGGYTF. The gene calls are TRBV30 and TRBJ1-2; D unclear. Germline-derived CDR1 and CDR2 are GTSNPN and SVGIG (reference sequence). Trimming took off 3 bases at V and 7 bases at J, with 21 bases between the two ends. The CDR3 is 15 amino acids.

The chain couples TRBV2 to TRBJ1-1; 7 nucleotides agree with TRBD1. The trim removed 1 base at V and 0 bases at J, leaving 8 bases unmatched. CDR1 and CDR2 from the germline V gene are SNHLY and FYNNEI. The CDR3 totals 17 residues. The CDR3: CASSEEGASGVNTEAFF. The CDR3 DNA follows: TGTGCCAGCAGTGAAGAGGGGGCGAGTGGGGTGAACACTGAAGCTTTCTTT. Full variable domain (rest looked up from reference TRBV2 and TRBJ1-1): EPEVTQTPSHQVTQMGQEVILRCVPISNHLYFYWYRQILGQKVEFLVSFYNNEISEKSEIFDDQFSVERPDGSNFTLKIRSTKLEDSAMYFCASSEEGASGVNTEAFFGQGTRLTVV.

In its sample, this clone was seen a few times. The rearrangement links TRBV11-2 to TRBJ2-1; 7 bases map to TRBD2. Looked up from germline, CDR1 is SGHAT and CDR2 is FQNNGV. With 8 bases clipped from V and 4 bases from J, the junction kept 11 bases outside the gene matches. The CDR3 length is 15 residues. The CDR3 is CASRPTRGLYNEQFF. The CDR3 DNA reads as TGTGCCAGCCGTCCCACGCGGGGGTTATACAATGAGCAGTTCTTC.

This clone has a single count. V is TRBV9 and J is TRBJ2-5; 11 nucleotides match TRBD2. CDR1 and CDR2 (germline): SGDLS, YYNGEE. The CDR3 covers 19 residues. V gave up 3 bases and J gave up 2 bases; unmatched junction bases: 15. This CDR3 reads CASSARGASSGGPQETQYF. DNA for the CDR3: TGTGCCAGCAGCGCCCGAGGGGCCTCTAGCGGGGGGCCTCAAGAGACCCAGTACTTC.

This chain joins TRBV18 and TRBJ1-2; TRBD1 might be the D (5 bases). The germline V and J ends were trimmed by 0 bases and 9 bases, with 11 bases remaining between them. The CDR3 has 13 residues. Germline loops: CDR1 KGHSH, CDR2 LQKENI. As DNA, the CDR3 is TGTGCCAGCTCACCACCGGTACAGGCTAGCTACACCTTC. Protein product: CASSPPVQASYTF.

The chain's CDR3 is CASSPQVESELFF. As DNA, the CDR3 is TGCGCCAGCAGCCCTCAGGTTGAGTCGGAGCTGTTTTTT. This rearrangement joins TRBV5-1 to TRBJ2-2; no clear D. CDR3 size: 13 residues. The V end was cut by 4 bases, the J end by 10 bases, with 14 bases between. Looked up from germline, CDR1 is SGHRS and CDR2 is YFSETQ.

This chain connects TRBV4-3 to TRBJ1-1; D remains unclear. This CDR3 comprises 13 residues. With 1 base removed from V and 6 bases from J, the gap between germline ends came to 9 bases. Germline V gene lookup returns CDR1 LGHNA and CDR2 YSLEER. In DNA form, the CDR3 reads TGCGCCAGCAGCCAAGTTCCCGAGGCTGAAGCTTTCTTT. This translates into CASSQVPEAEAFF.

The rearrangement uses TRBV10-1 and TRBJ1-2; D is perhaps TRBD1 (5 bases). Germline V CDR1 and CDR2: WNHNN, SYGVQD (reference sequence). V lost 6 bases and J lost 2, with 13 bases in between. The CDR3 totals 14 residues. The CDR3 nucleotides are TGCGCCAGCAGCCATGGGGCCGGGAACTATGGCTACACCTTC. Translation: CASSHGAGNYGYTF.

This chain connects TRBV19 to TRBJ1-6; maybe TRBD1 (6 bases). V lost 6 bases and J 6 bases, leaving 15 bases between the germline ends. This CDR3 is built from 15 residues. In germline, CDR1 is LNHDA, CDR2 SQIVND (reference sequence). DNA for the CDR3: TGTGCCAGTAGGGGTAGTCAGGGGCCTAATTCACCCCTCCACTTT. This codes for CASRGSQGPNSPLHF.

The V and J genes are TRBV9 and TRBJ2-5; perhaps TRBD1 as D (6 bases). The CDR3 runs 16 residues. Trimming pared 0 bases from V and 2 bases from J, leaving 14 bases between. Germline CDR1 reads SGDLS; CDR2 reads YYNGEE. CDR3: CASSVGGLDFQETQYF. The CDR3 nucleotides read TGTGCCAGCAGCGTAGGGGGGCTAGATTTTCAAGAGACCCAGTACTTC.

The chain couples TRBV7-9 to TRBJ1-5; tentative D call: TRBD1 (5 bases). The V end was cut by 1 base, the J end by 5 bases, with 9 bases between. This CDR3 comprises 14 residues. The V gene's germline CDR1 is SEHNR and CDR2 FQNEAQ (reference sequence). The CDR3 nucleotides are TGTGCCAGCAGCTTAGAGGGGTATGATCAGCCCCAGCATTTT. Protein sequence: CASSLEGYDQPQHF.

This sequence joins TRBV7-9 and TRBJ2-3, with D possibly TRBD1 on 5 matching bases. The CDR3 length is 10 residues. CDR1 SEHNR and CDR2 FQNEAQ come from the germline V gene (reference sequence). Trimming left V 2 bases short and J 12 bases short, with 6 bases between. The DNA of the CDR3 is TGTGCCAGCAGCTTACAGGGACAGTATTTT. As protein: CASSLQGQYF.

The V call is TRBV6-2 or TRBV6-3, the J call TRBJ2-2; 7 positions match TRBD1. Trimming removed 2 bases from V and 4 bases from J; junction bases left unmatched: 4. This CDR3 region has 15 residues. The germline V gene has CDR1 MNHEY and CDR2 SVGEGT. CDR3 coding DNA: TGTGCCAGCAGTTACGAGGGGGCGGGCACCGGGGAGCTGTTTTTT. The encoded protein is CASSYEGAGTGELFF.